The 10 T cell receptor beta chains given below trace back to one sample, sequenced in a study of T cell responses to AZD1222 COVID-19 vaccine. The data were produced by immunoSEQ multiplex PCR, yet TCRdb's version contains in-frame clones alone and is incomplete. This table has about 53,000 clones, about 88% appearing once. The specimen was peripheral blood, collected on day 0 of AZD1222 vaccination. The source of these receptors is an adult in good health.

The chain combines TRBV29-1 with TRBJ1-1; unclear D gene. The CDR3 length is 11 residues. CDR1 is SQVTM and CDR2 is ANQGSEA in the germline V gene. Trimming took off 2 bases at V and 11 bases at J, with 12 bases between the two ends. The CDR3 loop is CSVEPGLGAFF. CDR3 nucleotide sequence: TGCAGCGTTGAACCCGGCCTGGGGGCTTTCTTT. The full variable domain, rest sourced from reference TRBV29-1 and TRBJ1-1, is SAVISQKPSRDICQRGTSLTIQCQVDSQVTMMFWYRQQPGQSLTLIATANQGSEATYESGFVIDKFPISRPNLTFSTLTVSNMSPEDSSIYLCSVEPGLGAFFGQGTRLTVV.

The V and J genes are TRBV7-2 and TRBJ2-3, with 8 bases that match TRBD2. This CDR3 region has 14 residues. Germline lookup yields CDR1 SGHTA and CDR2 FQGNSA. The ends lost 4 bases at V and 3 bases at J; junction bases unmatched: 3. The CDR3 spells CASSSGLETDTQYF. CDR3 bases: TGTGCCAGCAGCTCGGGACTAGAGACAGATACGCAGTATTTT. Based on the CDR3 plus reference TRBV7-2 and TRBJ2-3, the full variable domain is GAGVSQSPSNKVTEKGKDVELRCDPISGHTALYWYRQSLGQGLEFLIYFQGNSAPDKSGLPSDRFSAERTGGSVSTLTIQRTQQEDSAVYLCASSSGLETDTQYFGPGTRLTVL.

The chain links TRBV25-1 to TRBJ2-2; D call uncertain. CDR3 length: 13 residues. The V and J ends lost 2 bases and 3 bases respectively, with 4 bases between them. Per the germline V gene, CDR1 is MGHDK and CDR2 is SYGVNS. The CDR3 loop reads CASSEPYTGELFF. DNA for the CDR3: TGTGCCAGCAGTGAACCCTACACCGGGGAGCTGTTTTTT.

CDR3 nucleotides: TGTGCCAGCAGCATTACCACCGGGACTAGCGGGAGAGTTGAGCAGTTCTTC. Translation: CASSITTGTSGRVEQFF. This chain joins TRBV21-1 and TRBJ2-1; the table assigns TRBD2, which was not confirmed against the DNA. TRBV21-1 is assigned pseudogene status. The CDR3 totals 17 residues.

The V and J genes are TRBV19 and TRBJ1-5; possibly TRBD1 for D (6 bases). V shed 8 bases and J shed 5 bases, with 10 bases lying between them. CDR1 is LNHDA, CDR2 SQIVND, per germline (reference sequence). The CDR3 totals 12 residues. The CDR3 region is CASEAGDQPQHF. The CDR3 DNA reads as TGTGCCAGTGAGGCAGGGGATCAGCCCCAGCATTTT.

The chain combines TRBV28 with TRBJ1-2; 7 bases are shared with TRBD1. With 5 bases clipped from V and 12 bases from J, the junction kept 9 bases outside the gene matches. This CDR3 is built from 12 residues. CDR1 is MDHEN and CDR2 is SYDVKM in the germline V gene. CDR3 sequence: CASSPGQERHTF. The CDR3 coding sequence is TGTGCCAGCAGTCCCGGACAGGAGCGGCACACCTTC.

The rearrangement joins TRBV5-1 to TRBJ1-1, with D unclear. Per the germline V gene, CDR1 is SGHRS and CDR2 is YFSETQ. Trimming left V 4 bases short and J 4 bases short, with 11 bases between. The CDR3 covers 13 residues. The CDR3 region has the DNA TGCGCCAGCAGCCGCGAACTGGCCACTGAAGCTTTCTTT. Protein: CASSRELATEAFF.

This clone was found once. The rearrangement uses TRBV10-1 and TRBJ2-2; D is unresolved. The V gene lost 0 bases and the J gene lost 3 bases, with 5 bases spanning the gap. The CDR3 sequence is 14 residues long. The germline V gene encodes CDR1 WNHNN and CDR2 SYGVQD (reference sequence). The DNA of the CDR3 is TGCGCCAGCAGTGAGTCGCAGTACACCGGGGAGCTGTTTTTT. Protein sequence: CASSESQYTGELFF.

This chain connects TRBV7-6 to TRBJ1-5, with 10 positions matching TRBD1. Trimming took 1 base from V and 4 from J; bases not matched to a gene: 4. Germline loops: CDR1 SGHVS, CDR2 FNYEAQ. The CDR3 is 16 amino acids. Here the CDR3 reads CASSLGDRGSNQPQHF. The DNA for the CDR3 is TGTGCCAGCAGCTTAGGGGACAGGGGTAGTAATCAGCCCCAGCATTTT.

The DNA of the CDR3 is TGTGCCAGCAGTCTTTCGCGTTCACCCCTCCACTTT. Its translation is CASSLSRSPLHF. The genes are TRBV28 and TRBJ1-6, with D uncertain. Germline CDR1 is MDHEN and CDR2 is SYDVKM. V lost 5 bases and J 9 bases, leaving 8 bases between the germline ends. The CDR3 is made up of 12 amino acids.